Following are 18 T cell receptor beta chains from one sample sequenced in a study of spatial heterogeneity in lung cancer. Study-wide results and limits: Tumoral mutation counts were tracked by counts of expanded intratumoral alpha and beta TCRs.

Their cognate antigens are unknown. TCRdb reprocessed the 5' RACE reads via MiXCR and lists one record per CDR3 protein. The sample records several thousand distinct CDR3 sequences, 8.4% being singletons. Time point in this sample: sample taken at primary tumor resection. The specimen comprised lung tumor tissue, sampled at surgery. The receptors were gathered from a female donor with early-stage non-small cell lung cancer.

The rearrangement joins TRBV28 to TRBJ1-1; TRBD1 is a possible D gene (6 bases). In germline, CDR1 is MDHEN, CDR2 SYDVKM. CDR3 size: 13 residues. Trimming pared 11 bases from V and 1 base from J, leaving 14 bases between. Here the CDR3 DNA reads TGTGCCTCCTCAGACAGGCCGAACACTGAAGCTTTCTTT. The encoded protein is CASSDRPNTEAFF.

The chain combines TRBV12-3 or TRBV12-4 with TRBJ2-3, with TRBD2 matching 7 bases. V lost 5 bases, J lost 1 base, and 9 bases stayed unmatched. There are 16 residues in the CDR3. The CDR3 protein is CASSPMGRARTDTQYF. The CDR3, as DNA: TGTGCCAGCAGTCCAATGGGGAGGGCCCGCACAGATACGCAGTATTTT.

By sample share, this clonotype is medium-sized. The gene calls are TRBV28 and TRBJ1-2, with D tentatively TRBD1 (5 bases). Germline-derived CDR1 and CDR2 are MDHEN and SYDVKM. This CDR3 spans 15 amino acids. The germline V and J ends were trimmed by 3 bases and 4 bases, with 15 bases remaining between them. The CDR3 bases are TGTGCCAGCAGTTTTGGGGCCATTATCCTCTATGGCTACACCTTC. Encoded protein: CASSFGAIILYGYTF.

This clonotype has at least ten counts. The CDR3 DNA reads as TGTGCCAGCAGCTTAATCGAACAGGGAATATCACCCCTCCACTTT. It is translated as CASSLIEQGISPLHF. The chain is built from TRBV11-1 and TRBJ1-6; TRBD1 is a possible D gene (6 bases). Germline V gene data show CDR1 as SGHAT and CDR2 as FQDESV (reference sequence). The V gene lost 2 bases and the J gene lost 10 bases, with 15 bases spanning the gap. The CDR3 runs 15 residues.

This clonotype is medium-sized. The chain carries TRBV6-6 and TRBJ1-5; 8 bases map to TRBD1. The V and J ends lost 2 bases and 3 bases, in that order; junction bases with no gene match: 9. Germline V gene data show CDR1 as MNHNY and CDR2 as SVGAGI (reference sequence). The CDR3 has 17 residues. DNA for the CDR3: TGTGCCAGCAGTTACCGAGCCAGGGGGCGAACCAATCAGCCCCAGCATTTT. Translation gives CASSYRARGRTNQPQHF.

This chain joins TRBV27 and TRBJ1-1; no definite D call. The germline V gene has CDR1 MNHEY and CDR2 SMNVEV (reference sequence). The CDR3 covers 14 residues. V was pared by 6 bases and J by 0 bases, with 11 bases between. The CDR3: CASRTATLNTEAFF. The CDR3 nucleotides read TGTGCCAGCAGAACGGCAACTCTGAACACTGAAGCTTTCTTT.

By its share, this clonotype is medium-sized. V gene TRBV12-3 or TRBV12-4 combines with J gene TRBJ1-1, with no clear D. The germline V and J ends were trimmed by 4 bases and 1 base, with 7 bases remaining between them. This CDR3 region has 13 residues. The CDR3 DNA reads TGTGCCAGCAGTTCCGGGCCGAACACTGAAGCTTTCTTT. It is translated as CASSSGPNTEAFF.

The rearrangement joins TRBV2 to TRBJ2-5, with D perhaps matching TRBD2 (5 bases). Trimming stripped 4 bases from V and 1 base from J, with 13 bases between. The CDR3 loop spans 15 amino acids. The germline V gene has CDR1 SNHLY and CDR2 FYNNEI. The CDR3 sequence is CASSADSDVQETQYF. The CDR3 nucleotides are TGTGCCAGCAGTGCGGACTCGGATGTCCAAGAGACCCAGTACTTC.

In its sample, this clonotype ranks as medium-sized. The chain carries TRBV10-3 and TRBJ1-2; 10 bases fit TRBD1. The germline CDR1 and CDR2 sequences are ENHRY and SYGVKD. This CDR3 comprises 13 residues. V lost 6 bases to trimming and J lost 4 bases; unmatched junction nucleotides: 2. The CDR3: CAISGDRGYGYTF. CDR3 bases: TGTGCCATCAGCGGGGACAGGGGCTATGGCTACACCTTC.

This sequence joins TRBV4-1 and TRBJ2-3; 14 bases are a match to TRBD2. CDR1 is MGHRA and CDR2 is YSYEKL in the germline V gene. This CDR3 has 17 amino acids. V lost 4 bases to trimming and J lost 5 bases; unmatched junction nucleotides: 8. CDR3 sequence (DNA): TGCGCCAGCAGCCGTGGACTAGCGGGGGGCAGTAGAGATACGCAGTATTTT. This translates into CASSRGLAGGSRDTQYF.

Details on this clonotype: Germline is not matched at one junction end, which may reflect a read error. The rearrangement uses TRBV7-3 and TRBJ2-2; unclear D gene. The germline gives CDR1 SGHTA, CDR2 FQGTGA. The CDR3 runs to 12 residues. The CDR3 nucleotides are TGTGCCAGCACCTTAAACACCGGGGAGCTGTTTTTT. Protein product: CASTLNTGELFF.

This clonotype is deemed medium-sized. The V call is TRBV7-2, the J call TRBJ2-2; unclear D gene. The ends were cut back, 8 bases at V and 5 bases at J, with 18 bases in the middle. Germline V gives CDR1 SGHTA, CDR2 FQGNSA. The CDR3 sequence is 15 residues long. The CDR3 region is CASRLPSHFTGELFF. CDR3 coding DNA: TGTGCCAGCCGCCTCCCTTCTCACTTTACCGGGGAGCTGTTTTTT.

In its sample, this clonotype is medium-sized. The CDR3 DNA reads as TGCGCCAGCAGCTTGTCCGGTTTTGATACGCAGTATTTT. It yields the protein CASSLSGFDTQYF. The V and J genes are TRBV5-1 and TRBJ2-3; D is unclear. The V and J ends lost 1 base and 6 bases respectively, with 9 bases between them. Germline V gene lookup returns CDR1 SGHRS and CDR2 YFSETQ. This CDR3 comprises 13 residues.

V gene TRBV13 combines with J gene TRBJ2-1; D possibly corresponds to TRBD2 (6 bases). The length of the CDR3 is 13 residues. V was clipped by 0 bases and J by 6 bases, with 6 bases between them. Germline loops: CDR1 PRHDT, CDR2 FYEKMQ (reference sequence). The DNA of the CDR3 is TGTGCCAGCAGCTTAGGGACTAGCAATGAGCAGTTCTTC. Protein sequence: CASSLGTSNEQFF.

V usage is TRBV28 and J usage is TRBJ1-2, with D perhaps TRBD1 (6 bases). Germline V gene data show CDR1 as MDHEN and CDR2 as SYDVKM. With 4 bases removed from V and 6 bases from J, the gap between germline ends came to 18 bases. The CDR3 covers 15 residues. The CDR3 coding sequence is TGTGCCAGCAGTTCTCTCAGGGGAATCGGTCATGGCTACACCTTC. Translating it yields CASSSLRGIGHGYTF.

This clonotype has more than one count but fewer than ten. The gene calls are TRBV9 and TRBJ2-1; 9 positions match TRBD2. Trimming removed 4 bases from V and 9 bases from J; junction bases left unmatched: 8. Germline lookup yields CDR1 SGDLS and CDR2 YYNGEE. The CDR3 length is 14 residues. The CDR3 sequence: CASSPRLAVGEQFF. The DNA of the CDR3 is TGTGCCAGCAGCCCCCGACTAGCGGTAGGTGAGCAGTTCTTC.

By share, this clonotype ranks as large. The chain recombines TRBV6-5 with TRBJ1-5; 7 positions match TRBD1. Germline CDR1 is MNHEY and CDR2 is SVGAGI. The CDR3 spans 14 residues. The V and J ends lost 0 bases and 5 bases, in that order; junction bases with no gene match: 1. The CDR3 coding sequence is TGTGCCAGCAGTTACTCCAGGGGGGATCAGCCCCAGCATTTT. Its protein is CASSYSRGDQPQHF.

The V gene is TRBV12-5, the J gene TRBJ2-7, with TRBD1 matching over 7 bases. This CDR3 is built from 15 residues. V gave up 6 bases and J gave up 6 bases; unmatched junction bases: 14. The germline gives CDR1 LGHNT, CDR2 FRNRAP. The DNA for the CDR3 is TGTGCTAGTGGCGCCCCCCGACAGGGTAATCCCGAGCAGTACTTC. Translating it yields CASGAPRQGNPEQYF.